This T cell receptor beta chain was documented in a study of cytomegalovirus exposure and HLA in healthy donors. Broader study findings: An analysis was carried out later, and it reportedly showed fewer N-insertions in an Asian-associated ancestry cluster than the roughly 700-donor mean. The study recorded over 150 TCR beta chains that were cytomegalovirus-associated. In presence/absence analyses, roughly uniform sequencing depth across donors was assumed.

The germline V gene has CDR1 SGHNT and CDR2 YYREEE (reference sequence). The CDR3 is made up of 13 amino acids. Trimming took off 5 bases at V and 1 base at J, with 9 bases between the two ends. This clone was picked up one time. As yet, its antigen is unknown. Unrecorded immune exposure was likely among donors, who were nominally healthy when sampled. Primers included in the PCR were 60 Vbeta and 13 Jbeta primers. The repertoire was sequenced with immunoSEQ multiplex PCR; TCRdb's copy has only in-frame clones and lacks some. The repertoire holds about 150,000 clones, with approximately 77% as singletons.

The specimen sequenced was PBMCs. The receptor comes from a middle-aged woman in good health and CMV-seronegative. J is TRBJ1-1 and V is TRBV5-4; TRBD1 is a possible D gene (5 bases). CDR3 in amino acids: CASRTTENTEAFF. The CDR3 nucleotides are TGTGCCAGCAGAACGACAGAGAACACTGAAGCTTTCTTT.